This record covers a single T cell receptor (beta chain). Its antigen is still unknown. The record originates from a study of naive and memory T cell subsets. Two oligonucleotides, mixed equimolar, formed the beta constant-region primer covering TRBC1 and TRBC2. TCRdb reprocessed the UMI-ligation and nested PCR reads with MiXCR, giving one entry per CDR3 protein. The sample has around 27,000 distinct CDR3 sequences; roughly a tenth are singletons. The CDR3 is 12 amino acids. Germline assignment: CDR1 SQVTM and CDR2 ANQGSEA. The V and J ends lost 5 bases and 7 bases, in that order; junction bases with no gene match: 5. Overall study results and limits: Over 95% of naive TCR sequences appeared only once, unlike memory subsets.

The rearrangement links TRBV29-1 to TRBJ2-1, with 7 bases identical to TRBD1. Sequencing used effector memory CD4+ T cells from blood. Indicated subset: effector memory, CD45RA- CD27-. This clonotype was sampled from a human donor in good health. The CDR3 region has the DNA TGCAGCGTTTCGACAGGGCCGAATGAGCAGTTCTTC. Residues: CSVSTGPNEQFF.